This TCR beta chain was retrieved from a study of cytomegalovirus exposure and HLA in healthy donors. As regards this clone: Antigen unknown.

Germline CDR1 and CDR2: SGHRS and YFSETQ. The germline V and J ends were trimmed by 5 bases and 3 bases, with 17 bases remaining between them. CDR3 length: 15 amino acids. Researchers ran the PCR with 60 Vbeta and 13 Jbeta primers. Only in-frame clones appear in the TCRdb table, and some are missing; sequencing was by immunoSEQ multiplex PCR. This sample has 150,000 to 200,000 clones, with 65% to 90% found just once. Study-wide results and caveats: CMV serostatus was the only recorded immune exposure for donors. It was confirmed in vitro that a few of the CMV-associated chains were specific for CMV antigens.

The chain joins TRBV5-1 to TRBJ1-1; D ambiguous. The source material was PBMCs. This TCR was sampled from a woman aged 18-29 years in good health and CMV-seronegative. CDR3 DNA: TGCGCCAGCAGTCTCAGAATGAGGTCGTACACTGAAGCTTTCTTT. It yields the protein CASSLRMRSYTEAFF.